This TCR beta chain was profiled in a study of blood T cells in healthy people across ages. Study-wide background: When template switching was applied, about one barcoded beta molecule was captured per two T cells. Study-wide results and limits: The percentage of naive T cells correlated strongly with TCR beta diversity.

For this clonotype: Its antigen is undetermined.

For the second PCR, which ran for roughly 7 to 11 cycles, a sample-barcoded 5' primer and a J-beta primer mix were used. CDR3-containing paired-end reads numbered at least 2.5 million in each sample. TCRdb re-called the 5' RACE reads through MiXCR, storing one row per CDR3 protein. This table holds hundreds of thousands of distinct CDR3 sequences, 44% found once. The germline CDR1 and CDR2 sequences are SEHNR and FQNEAQ (reference sequence). V was trimmed by 5 bases and J by 6 bases, leaving 16 bases between them. The CDR3 totals 14 residues. V is TRBV7-9 and J is TRBJ1-1, with D hard to call. The source material was blood. The TCR comes from a man between 60 and 75 years old in good health. CDR3 region: CASSPRGGGAEAFF. The CDR3, as DNA: TGTGCCAGCAGCCCCAGAGGCGGCGGGGCTGAAGCTTTCTTT.